This TCR beta chain was obtained from a study of blood T cell repertoires in COVID-19. Study details: Some COVID-19 samples were acute and others convalescent; all came from the United States, Italy and Spain. Sources were T cells, B-cell-depleted T cells, or PBMCs; the material itself was cDNA or gDNA.

CDR1 and CDR2 from the germline V gene are MNHEY and SMNVEV (reference sequence). The length of the CDR3 is 14 residues. The V and J ends lost 6 bases and 1 base, in that order; junction bases with no gene match: 5. This clone was observed a handful of times. As processed by the authors: Scientists estimated how many nucleated cells there were by amplifying reference gene primers. Assay: immunoSEQ multiplex PCR; the TCRdb copy retains only in-frame clones and omits some. V and J calls and clone size follow that table, whereas D and trimming were derived from the DNA. This sample has around 260,000 clones, with roughly nine tenths found just once.

Sequencing was performed on peripheral blood. This receptor was taken from a man in his fifties or sixties who had recovered from COVID-19. The rearrangement links TRBV27 to TRBJ1-1; 7 nucleotides line up with TRBD1. CDR3 nucleotides: TGTGCCAGCAGGAGACAGGGTAGGAACACTGAAGCTTTCTTT. Translating gives CASRRQGRNTEAFF.